This T cell receptor beta chain was sequenced in a study of T cell responses to AZD1222 COVID-19 vaccine. General study points: Baseline antibody screening turned up just six seropositive AZD1222 recipients. Spike-specific TCR breadth rose after two AZD1222 doses, and depth rose as well.

Assay used: immunoSEQ multiplex PCR; TCRdb lists only in-frame clones, some missing. The table records over 95,000 clones, about 86% of them present only once. About this clone: Its target is unknown.

This CDR3 has 11 residues. V lost 5 bases and J lost 8, with 6 bases in between. Germline V lookup: CDR1 SEHNR, CDR2 FQNEAQ (reference sequence). This receptor was obtained from an adult in good health. The material was peripheral blood, obtained on day 0 of AZD1222 vaccination. V and J are TRBV7-9 and TRBJ1-4, with D possibly matching TRBD1 (5 bases). CDR3 nucleotide sequence: TGTGCCAGCAGCCGGACAGAAAAACTGTTTTTT. Its translation: CASSRTEKLFF. The variable domain in full, completed from reference TRBV7-9 and TRBJ1-4, reads DTGVSQNPRHKITKRGQNVTFRCDPISEHNRLYWYRQTLGQGPEFLTYFQNEAQLEKSRLLSDRFSAERPKGSFSTLEIQRTEQGDSAMYLCASSRTEKLFFGSGTQLSVL.